Listed below are T cell receptor beta chains from one sample, sequenced in a study of OX40 agonist ivuxolimab in advanced cancers. Repertoires were generated with immunoSEQ multiplex PCR, while TCRdb's copy carries only in-frame clones and drops some. The sample contains 9,500 to 13,000 clones, less than 80% of which appear only once. The sample here was CD4+ or CD8+ T cells sorted from blood, taken in a trial of the OX40 agonist ivuxolimab. The receptor source for this set is an adult with an advanced solid tumor such as melanoma, head and neck, liver or kidney cancer. Each CDR3 is given with its conserved first and last residue. The D gene is left open where the match is weak. Rows may omit the clone size; those that give it use once, few, many or a size class.

-	-	TRBV7-9	TRBJ2-7	TGTGCCAGCACTTCCCCGGAGGGTCCGTACGAGCAGTACTTC	CASTSPEGPYEQYF
-	-	TRBV6-5	TRBJ2-1	TGTGCCAGCAGTTACCTCGCCAGCTCCTACAATGAGCAGTTCTTC	CASSYLASSYNEQFF
once	-	TRBV6-6	TRBJ1-2	TGTGCCAGCAGTTACTCTGGGCAGGGTACAGATTATGGCTACACCTTC	CASSYSGQGTDYGYTF
-	-	TRBV14	TRBJ1-1	TGTGCCAGCAGCCAATCTACGGGAAAGGGATACGATGAAGCTTTCTTT	CASSQSTGKGYDEAFF
-	TRBD2	TRBV7-3	TRBJ2-1	TGTGCCAGCAGCACCGGACTAGCGGAAATCTCCTACAATGAGCAGTTCTTC	CASSTGLAEISYNEQFF
-	-	TRBV7-2	TRBJ2-7	TGTGCCAGCAGCTTCGAAGCCTCTCTCCACGAGCAGTACTTC	CASSFEASLHEQYF
-	-	TRBV7-8	TRBJ2-7	TGTGCCAGCAGCACTGAACTCGGGGTCTACGAGCAGTACTTC	CASSTELGVYEQYF
-	-	TRBV27	TRBJ1-3	TGTGCCAGCAGTTTATCGGGTGCGGGGTTCGGAAACACCATATATTTT	CASSLSGAGFGNTIYF
-	-	TRBV27	TRBJ2-1	TGTGCCAGCGGGGCAGTGGGGTCCTACAATGAGCAGTTCTTC	CASGAVGSYNEQFF
-	-	TRBV7-9	TRBJ1-4	TGTGCCACCTCGGGGAGGGAAAATGAAAAACTGTTTTTT	CATSGRENEKLFF
-	-	TRBV5-1	TRBJ2-1	TGCGCCAGCAGCCCGGAGGGGGACTACAATGAGCAGTTCTTC	CASSPEGDYNEQFF
-	-	TRBV12-5	TRBJ2-1	TGTGCTAGTGACGCCGGGGTCAATGAGCAGTTCTTC	CASDAGVNEQFF
-	TRBD2	TRBV27	TRBJ2-7	TGTGCCAGCAGTGCTGGACTAGTTGCAGGCGAGCAGTACTTC	CASSAGLVAGEQYF
-	TRBD1	TRBV28	TRBJ2-3	TGTGCCAGCACCTCCCTCACGGACAGGGGCACAGATACGCAGTATTTT	CASTSLTDRGTDTQYF
-	-	TRBV10-3	TRBJ2-7	TGTGCCATCAGTGAGTCGTCAGGGAGCTCCTACGAGCAGTACTTC	CAISESSGSSYEQYF
medium-sized	-	TRBV7-6	TRBJ1-2	TGTGCCAGCAGCCCTTTGTTCGCTGGCGGTCGTAACTATGGCTACACCTTC	CASSPLFAGGRNYGYTF
once	-	TRBV5-8	TRBJ2-7	TGTGCCAGCAGCCAACTAACGGGAGACGAGCAGTACTTC	CASSQLTGDEQYF
few	-	TRBV19	TRBJ1-2	TGTGCCAGTAGTATAGAAGGCCCCGAGGATGGCTACACCTTC	CASSIEGPEDGYTF
once	TRBD2	TRBV27	TRBJ2-7	TGTGCCAGCAGCGCCGGGACTAGCGGGTACGAGCAGTACTTC	CASSAGTSGYEQYF
-	TRBD2	TRBV6-4	TRBJ2-1	TGTGCCAGCAGTGACGGACTAGCGTCGGATGAGCAGTTCTTC	CASSDGLASDEQFF
-	-	TRBV27	TRBJ1-1	TGTGCCAGCAGTGAGCCAGGGACGAACACTGAAGCTTTCTTT	CASSEPGTNTEAFF
few	-	TRBV20-1	TRBJ2-1	TGCAGTGTCGGGACCGCAGAGCAGTTCTTC	CSVGTAEQFF
-	TRBD2	TRBV30	TRBJ2-3	TGTGCCTGGAGTGTGGGAGGGGATACGCAGTATTTT	CAWSVGGDTQYF
once	TRBD1	TRBV27	TRBJ2-7	TGTGCCAGCAGTTTAGCCGGACAGGGGGCGGGCGAGCAGTACTTC	CASSLAGQGAGEQYF
-	-	TRBV5-4	TRBJ1-2	TGTGCCAGCAGCCTTTGGGGTCAGGGAACTAACTATGGCTACACCTTC	CASSLWGQGTNYGYTF
-	-	TRBV28	TRBJ2-7	TGTGCCAGCAGCCCGGGACTGGATTACGAGCAGTACTTC	CASSPGLDYEQYF
-	-	TRBV21-1	TRBJ2-3	TGTGCCAGCAGGCCGTCGATAGCTACAGTCATAGATACGCAGTATTTT	CASRPSIATVIDTQYF
many	-	TRBV27	TRBJ1-2	TGTGCCAGCAGTTTTAACAGCAACTATGGCTACACCTTC	CASSFNSNYGYTF
few	-	TRBV7-2	TRBJ2-3	TGTGCCAGCAGCGGAGCGTCGGGGCGGTACTACTTGCCAGATACGCAGTATTTT	CASSGASGRYYLPDTQYF
-	-	TRBV5-1	TRBJ2-3	TGCGCCAGCACGTCCCCGGTGGAGACGCAGAGCACAGATACGCAGTATTTT	CASTSPVETQSTDTQYF
-	-	TRBV27	TRBJ2-7	TGTGCCAGCAGTTTACGCGGACCCTACGAGCAGTACTTC	CASSLRGPYEQYF
-	TRBD2	TRBV27	TRBJ2-2	TGTGCCAGCAGTTCCCTGGTGAAGCGGGGGGCGAGCACCGGGGAGCTGTTTTTT	CASSSLVKRGASTGELFF
-	-	TRBV9	TRBJ1-5	TGTGCCAGCAGCGTAGATGCTGGGCAGGGCCAGCCCCAGCATTTT	CASSVDAGQGQPQHF
-	-	TRBV5-1	TRBJ2-7	TGCGCCAGCAGCTTTTCAGGGTACGAGCAGTACTTC	CASSFSGYEQYF
-	-	TRBV7-9	TRBJ1-4	TGTGCCAGCAGCCCCGAGGGGGGAAAGTCTGAAAAACTGTTTTTT	CASSPEGGKSEKLFF
-	-	TRBV7-9	TRBJ2-5	TGTGCCAGCAGCTTACGCGAGGGAAGCCAAGAGACCCAGTACTTC	CASSLREGSQETQYF
-	TRBD2	TRBV28	TRBJ2-3	TGTGCCAGCAGTTCCTCTAGACTAGCGGGAGAGGACCCAGATACGCAGTATTTT	CASSSSRLAGEDPDTQYF
-	-	TRBV4-3	TRBJ2-1	TGCGCCACCGGGACCTACAATGAGCAGTTCTTC	CATGTYNEQFF
-	-	TRBV9	TRBJ2-1	TGTGCCAGCAGCCTGACGTTGGCCGGAGGGTACAATGAGCAGTTCTTC	CASSLTLAGGYNEQFF
-	TRBD1	TRBV13	TRBJ2-7	TGTGCCAGCAGCTTAGGTCTGACAGGGGTTTCCTACGAGCAGTACTTC	CASSLGLTGVSYEQYF
medium-sized	-	TRBV21-1	TRBJ2-1	TGTGCCAGCAGCAAATCCGCTATTAAACCGGGACAGGGTACCGGCACCTCCTACAATGAGCAGTTCTTC	CASSKSAIKPGQGTGTSYNEQFF
-	TRBD2	TRBV28	TRBJ2-1	TGTGCCAGCAGAACCTCGCCTAGCGGTAATGAGCAGTTCTTC	CASRTSPSGNEQFF
medium-sized	TRBD2	TRBV6-5	TRBJ2-2	TGTGCCAGCAGTTACGGGACTAGCGACACCGGGGAGCTGTTTTTT	CASSYGTSDTGELFF
-	-	TRBV9	TRBJ1-1	TGTGCCAGCAGCGTCGGGAGAATGAACACTGAAGCTTTCTTT	CASSVGRMNTEAFF
-	-	TRBV27	TRBJ1-5	TGTGCCAGCAGTCCCCTATTTCGGGCTCATGGTCAGCCCCAGCATTTT	CASSPLFRAHGQPQHF
-	TRBD1	TRBV28	TRBJ2-5	TGTGCCAGCAGTTTGGGGACAGGGGAGCAAGAGACCCAGTACTTC	CASSLGTGEQETQYF
-	TRBD1	TRBV19	TRBJ2-6	TGTGCCAGTAGGGACGACAGGGCTGGGGCCAACGTCCTGACTTTC	CASRDDRAGANVLTF
-	TRBD1	TRBV29-1	TRBJ2-1	TGCAGCGTTATAACGGGACAGGGGCCCCTCGTGGAGCAGTTCTTC	CSVITGQGPLVEQFF
-	-	TRBV6-4	TRBJ1-2	TGTGCCAGCAGTGAGGGTATGTCCCCCACCTTC	CASSEGMSPTF
-	-	TRBV4-3	TRBJ2-1	TGCGCCAGCAGCCAACAGGGTAATGAGCAGTTCTTC	CASSQQGNEQFF
-	-	TRBV19	TRBJ1-1	TGTGCCAGTAGTATACAGGTTTTCGGCACTGAAGCTTTCTTT	CASSIQVFGTEAFF